This T cell receptor beta chain derives from a study of CD8+CD57+ T cells in acquired aplastic anemia. Genomic DNA provided the template from which TCR beta VDJ and CDR3 profiles were obtained. TCRdb analysed the reads with MiXCR anew, one entry per CDR3 protein. Of 75,000 to 80,000 distinct CDR3 sequences listed, roughly 70% are singletons. The authors sequenced patients whose flow cytometry had shown CD8+CD57+ cell expansion. Specimen: sorted CD4+, CD8+, or CD8+CD57+ T cells (not recorded which) from PBMCs. This TCR came from a human donor with aplastic anemia.

The CDR3 region is CASSVGGGQGGNQPQHF. As DNA, the CDR3 is TGCGCCAGCAGTGTGGGTGGGGGACAGGGCGGCAATCAGCCCCAGCATTTT. The J gene is TRBJ1-5, the V gene TRBV10-1, with 9 bases lining up with TRBD1. J lost 2 bases, V lost 4 bases, and 9 bases had no gene match. The CDR3 is 17 residues long. Germline CDR1 is WNHNN and CDR2 is SYGVQD (reference sequence).